These T cell receptor beta chains were read from a single sample in a study of T-cell memory formation after mild COVID-19. TCRdb re-derived calls from the 5' RACE reads in MiXCR, one entry per CDR3 protein. The table includes under 550,000 distinct CDR3 sequences, around a sixth detected once. The source material was PBMCs or a T cell subset sorted from them (not recorded which). The receptors stem from an adult woman who had mild COVID-19 (a few samples of this study predate the infection). Cell type and time point are not known. Each CDR3 is given with its conserved first and last residue. D genes are given only for firm matches. Clone size is not always given. Where it is, it says once, few, many or a class for expanded clones.

>TRBV7-9|TRBJ1-1|.|TRBD1
TGTGCCAGCAGCCCAAAGGTAGGGGGCGAAGGGGACACTGAAGCTTTCTTT
CASSPKVGGEGDTEAFF
>TRBV27|TRBJ2-5|.|.
TGTGCCGCGGGACGGCTCACCCAGTACTTC
CAAGRLTQYF
>TRBV11-2|TRBJ1-1|.|.
TGTGCCAGCAGCCCGACCCGCTGGCGGGGAGAGATGAACACTGAAGCTTTCTTT
CASSPTRWRGEMNTEAFF
>TRBV3-1|TRBJ2-5|once|.
TGTGCCAGCAGCCGTCACAAAGAGACCCAGTACTTC
CASSRHKETQYF
>TRBV19|TRBJ2-1|.|TRBD2
TGTGCCAGTAGTTCGCCCCTAGCGGGAGGGCCCAATGAGCAGTTCTTC
CASSSPLAGGPNEQFF
>TRBV3-1|TRBJ2-5|.|TRBD1
TGTGCCAGCAGCCAAGCAGGGGGCGGCCAAGAGACCCAGTACTTC
CASSQAGGGQETQYF
>TRBV5-1|TRBJ1-6|.|.
TGCGCCAGCAGCTTGGCGGGATACGGTTCACCCCTCCACTTT
CASSLAGYGSPLHF
>TRBV29-1|TRBJ2-2|.|.
TGCAGCGGGGGACAGAACACCGGGGAGCTGTTTTTT
CSGGQNTGELFF
>TRBV15|TRBJ2-5|.|.
TGTGCCACCAGCAGAGAGTCGCAGACCCAGTACTTC
CATSRESQTQYF
>TRBV20-1|TRBJ1-1|few|.
TGCAGTGCTAGTTTAATGCTGGACACTGAAGCTTTCTTT
CSASLMLDTEAFF
>TRBV29-1|TRBJ2-1|.|.
TGCAGCGTAGCAAGCGGGACAGTCGATGAGCAGTTCTTC
CSVASGTVDEQFF
>TRBV4-3|TRBJ2-1|.|.
TGCGCCAGCAGCCAAGATAGGTGGGATGAGCAGTTCTTC
CASSQDRWDEQFF
>TRBV24-1|TRBJ2-6|few|.
TGTGCCACCGAGGGGGGGGCCAACGTCCTGACTTTC
CATEGGANVLTF
>TRBV18|TRBJ2-5|.|.
TGTGCCAGCTCACCAAGGACAGTTGCTAAAGAGACCCAGTACTTC
CASSPRTVAKETQYF
>TRBV4-1|TRBJ1-5|.|.
TGCGCCAGCAGCCGCACCCTACTCGGATTTGATCAGCCCCAGCATTTT
CASSRTLLGFDQPQHF
>TRBV27|TRBJ2-2|few|.
TGTGCCAGCAGTCCGGGGACGTACACCGGGGAGCTGTTTTTT
CASSPGTYTGELFF
>TRBV4-1|TRBJ1-5|few|.
TGCGCCAGCAGCCCCCCGCCGGGTACGGAGGATCAGCCCCAGCATTTT
CASSPPPGTEDQPQHF
>TRBV4-3|TRBJ2-7|.|.
TGCGCCAGCAGCCGGGGCAAGGGTCAAAGGGCCTACGAGCAGTACTTC
CASSRGKGQRAYEQYF
>TRBV12-3/TRBV12-4|TRBJ1-5|few|.
TGTGCCAGCACCGCTCATAGACAGCCCCAGCATTTT
CASTAHRQPQHF
>TRBV29-1|TRBJ2-3|few|.
TGCAGCGTTGAAAGGGGGTGGACAGATACGCAGTATTTT
CSVERGWTDTQYF
>TRBV6-1|TRBJ2-7|.|.
TGTGCCAGCAGCCAAAGGGTCTCCTACGAGCAGTACTTC
CASSQRVSYEQYF
>TRBV20-1|TRBJ2-7|few|TRBD2
TGCAGTGCTAGAGATCCTAGCGGGAGCTCCTACGAGCAGTACTTC
CSARDPSGSSYEQYF
>TRBV15|TRBJ2-7|.|.
TGTGCCACCAGCAGAGGGGTAGCGGTCGATAGCTCCTACGAGCAGTACTTC
CATSRGVAVDSSYEQYF
>TRBV15|TRBJ2-7|.|.
TGTGCCACCAGCGATAAAGGACACTACGAGCAGTACTTC
CATSDKGHYEQYF
>TRBV19|TRBJ2-6|.|.
TGTGCCAGTAGTATAGATCATTCTTCCGTGGCCAACGTCCTGACTTTC
CASSIDHSSVANVLTF
>TRBV12-3/TRBV12-4|TRBJ2-1|.|TRBD2
TGTGCCAGCAGTTTCCCCAGACTAGCGGGAGCGTACAATGAGCAGTTCTTC
CASSFPRLAGAYNEQFF
>TRBV5-1|TRBJ2-1|few|.
TGCGCCAGCAGCTTGTGGGGCCAGACGGACTTGGGCAATGAGCAGTTCTTC
CASSLWGQTDLGNEQFF
>TRBV7-9|TRBJ2-7|.|.
TGTGCCAGCAGCCCTCCCCGGAGTAGGGCAGGCCACGAGCAGTACTTC
CASSPPRSRAGHEQYF
>TRBV5-4|TRBJ1-3|.|.
TGTGCCAGCAGCTCCGGACCGGCCTCTGGAAACACCATATATTTT
CASSSGPASGNTIYF